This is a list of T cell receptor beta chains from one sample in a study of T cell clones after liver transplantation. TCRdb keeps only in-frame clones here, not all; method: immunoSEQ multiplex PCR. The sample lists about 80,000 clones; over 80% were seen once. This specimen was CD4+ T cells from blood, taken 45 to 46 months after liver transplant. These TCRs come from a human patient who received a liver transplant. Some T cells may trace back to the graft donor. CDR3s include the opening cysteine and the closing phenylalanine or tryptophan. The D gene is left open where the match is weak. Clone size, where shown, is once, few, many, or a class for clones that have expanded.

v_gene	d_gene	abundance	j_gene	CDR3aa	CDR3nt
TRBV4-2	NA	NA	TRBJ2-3	CASSQDFTASTDTQYF	TGTGCCAGCAGCCAAGATTTCACAGCCAGCACAGATACGCAGTATTTT
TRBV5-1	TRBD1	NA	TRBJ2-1	CASKAVDRTYNEQFF	TGCGCCAGCAAAGCCGTGGACAGGACCTACAATGAGCAGTTCTTC
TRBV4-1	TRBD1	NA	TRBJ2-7	CASSHSGTGISYEQYF	TGCGCCAGCAGCCACTCCGGGACAGGTATCTCCTACGAGCAGTACTTC
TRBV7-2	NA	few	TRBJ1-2	CASSDYQGIDGYTF	TGTGCCAGCAGTGACTACCAGGGGATTGATGGCTACACCTTC
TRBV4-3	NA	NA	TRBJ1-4	CASSQGGARGTNEKLFF	TGCGCCAGCAGCCAAGGCGGCGCTCGGGGGACTAATGAAAAACTGTTTTTT
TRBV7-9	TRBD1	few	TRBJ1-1	CASSPLWTGVVNTEAFF	TGTGCCAGCAGCCCACTCTGGACAGGGGTGGTGAACACTGAAGCTTTCTTT
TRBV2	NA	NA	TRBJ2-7	CASSENRRISEQYF	TGTGCCAGCAGTGAAAATCGCAGAATCTCCGAGCAGTACTTC
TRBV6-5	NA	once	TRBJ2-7	CASSFGPAGSYEQYF	TGTGCCAGCAGTTTCGGACCAGCGGGCTCCTACGAGCAGTACTTC
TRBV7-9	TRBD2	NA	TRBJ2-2	CASSRGSGRAGSDFELFF	TGTGCCAGCAGCCGGGGTAGCGGGAGGGCCGGGAGTGACTTTGAGCTGTTTTTT
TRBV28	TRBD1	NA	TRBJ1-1	CASSSSGTGGSGAFF	TGTGCCAGCAGTTCCTCGGGGACAGGGGGCTCGGGGGCTTTCTTT
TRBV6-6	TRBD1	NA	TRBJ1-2	CASSLDRVRYGYTF	TGTGCCAGCAGCTTGGACAGGGTACGGTATGGCTACACCTTC
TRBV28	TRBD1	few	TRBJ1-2	CASSQDRGGYGYTF	TGTGCCAGCAGTCAAGACAGGGGAGGCTATGGCTACACCTTC
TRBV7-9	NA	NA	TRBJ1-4	CASSLGVGEKLFF	TGTGCCAGCAGCCTTGGCGTAGGGGAAAAACTGTTTTTT
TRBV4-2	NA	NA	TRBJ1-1	CASSQDPGTFMNTEAFF	TGTGCCAGCAGCCAAGACCCAGGGACATTTATGAACACTGAAGCTTTCTTT
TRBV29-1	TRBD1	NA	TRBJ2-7	CSVERGQGIGQYF	TGCAGCGTTGAAAGGGGACAGGGGATAGGGCAGTACTTC
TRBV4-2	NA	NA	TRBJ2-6	CASSFLSASGANVLTF	TGTGCCAGCAGCTTCCTGAGTGCCTCTGGGGCCAACGTCCTGACTTTC
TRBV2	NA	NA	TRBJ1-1	CASSVQGQTEAFF	TGTGCCAGCAGTGTGCAGGGACAAACTGAAGCTTTCTTT
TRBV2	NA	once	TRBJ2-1	CASSEATYGEFF	TGTGCCAGCAGCGAAGCCACATATGGGGAGTTCTTC
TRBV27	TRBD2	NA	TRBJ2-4	CASSLYGGAGGTENIQYF	TGTGCCAGCAGTTTATACGGAGGCGCGGGAGGGACGGAGAACATTCAGTACTTC
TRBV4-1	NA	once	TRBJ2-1	CASSQVDLGLSYNEQFF	TGCGCCAGCAGCCAAGTTGACCTAGGCCTATCCTACAATGAGCAGTTCTTC
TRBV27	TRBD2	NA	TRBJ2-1	CASSYLRTSGYNEQFF	TGTGCCAGCAGTTATCTTCGGACTAGCGGTTACAATGAGCAGTTCTTC
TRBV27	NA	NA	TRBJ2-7	CASSLQSGQTQYF	TGTGCCAGCAGTTTACAGTCTGGGCAGACGCAGTACTTC
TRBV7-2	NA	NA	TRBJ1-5	CASSLWPASNQPQHF	TGTGCCAGCAGCTTGTGGCCGGCGAGCAATCAGCCCCAGCATTTT
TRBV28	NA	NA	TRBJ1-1	CASISLREREAFF	TGTGCCAGCATCTCCCTGCGCGAGCGAGAAGCTTTCTTT
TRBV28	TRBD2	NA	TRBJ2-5	CASSLAGGETQYF	TGTGCCAGCAGTTTAGCGGGGGGGGAGACCCAGTACTTC
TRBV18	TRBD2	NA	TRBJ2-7	CASSITGTSGSYEQYF	TGTGCCAGCTCTATAACCGGGACTAGCGGTTCTTACGAGCAGTACTTC
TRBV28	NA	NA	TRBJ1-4	CASSSTGLSEKLFF	TGTGCCAGCAGTTCGACAGGTTTGAGTGAAAAACTGTTTTTT
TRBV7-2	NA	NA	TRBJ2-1	CASSYSGLSYNEQFF	TGTGCCAGCAGTTATAGCGGACTCTCCTACAATGAGCAGTTCTTC
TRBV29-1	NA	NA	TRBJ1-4	CSVSDFNEKLFF	TGCAGCGTTTCGGACTTTAATGAAAAACTGTTTTTT
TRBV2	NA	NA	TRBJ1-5	CASEAGTSQPQHF	TGTGCCAGCGAGGCGGGGACAAGTCAGCCCCAGCATTTT
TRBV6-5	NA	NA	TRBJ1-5	CASSYSMSANQPQHF	TGTGCCAGCAGTTACTCTATGTCTGCTAATCAGCCCCAGCATTTT
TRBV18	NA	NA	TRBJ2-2	CASSPLTITGAGELFF	TGTGCCAGCTCACCTTTAACCATAACGGGCGCCGGGGAGCTGTTTTTT
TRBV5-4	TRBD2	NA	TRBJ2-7	CASSFLASGASYEQYF	TGTGCCAGCAGCTTTCTGGCTAGCGGGGCATCCTACGAGCAGTACTTC
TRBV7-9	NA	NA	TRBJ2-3	CASSLGGTDTQYF	TGTGCCAGCAGCTTAGGCGGCACAGATACGCAGTATTTT
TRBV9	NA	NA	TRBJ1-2	CASSFPGHGYTF	TGTGCCAGCAGCTTTCCGGGACATGGCTACACCTTC
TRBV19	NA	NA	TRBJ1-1	CASSIGAGYGTEAFF	TGTGCCAGTAGTATAGGGGCGGGTTACGGCACTGAAGCTTTCTTT
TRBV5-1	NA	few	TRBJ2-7	CASSVRPNSYEQYF	TGCGCCAGCAGCGTAAGACCAAACTCCTACGAGCAGTACTTC
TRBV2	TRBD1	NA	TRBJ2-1	CASSRDRGRGNEQFF	TGTGCCAGCAGCCGGGACAGGGGGCGAGGCAATGAGCAGTTCTTC
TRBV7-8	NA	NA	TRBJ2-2	CASSLALRTHYTGELFF	TGTGCCAGCAGCTTAGCGCTTAGGACTCACTACACCGGGGAGCTGTTTTTT
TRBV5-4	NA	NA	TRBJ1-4	CASSLVMRSNEKLFF	TGTGCCAGCAGCTTGGTAATGCGTTCTAATGAAAAACTGTTTTTT
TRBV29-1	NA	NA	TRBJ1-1	CSVKDSYTEAFF	TGCAGCGTTAAGGACAGTTACACTGAAGCTTTCTTT
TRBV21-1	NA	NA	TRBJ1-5	CASSQGLRTNSNQPQHF	TGTGCCAGCAGCCAGGGCCTCAGGACCAATAGCAATCAGCCCCAGCATTTT
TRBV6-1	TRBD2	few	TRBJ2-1	CASSGRTSAFNNEQFF	TGTGCCAGCAGTGGGAGGACTAGCGCATTTAACAATGAGCAGTTCTTC
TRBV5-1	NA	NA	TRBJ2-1	CASSGSGTADSSYNEQFF	TGCGCCAGCAGCGGGTCTGGCACAGCCGATAGCTCCTACAATGAGCAGTTCTTC
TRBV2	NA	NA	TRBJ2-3	CASSVSTATDTQYF	TGTGCCAGCAGTGTTTCAACCGCAACAGATACGCAGTATTTT
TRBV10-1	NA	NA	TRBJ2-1	CASSESAGASYNEQFF	TGCGCCAGCAGTGAGTCTGCGGGGGCTTCGTACAATGAGCAGTTCTTC
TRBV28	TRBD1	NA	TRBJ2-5	CASSLEGQGLPAQYF	TGTGCCAGCAGTTTGGAGGGACAGGGGCTTCCGGCCCAGTACTTC
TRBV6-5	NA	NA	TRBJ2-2	CASTRTDTGELFF	TGTGCCAGCACCCGGACAGACACCGGGGAGCTGTTTTTT
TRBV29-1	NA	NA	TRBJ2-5	CSILGGRETQYF	TGCAGCATCCTAGGGGGTCGGGAGACCCAGTACTTC
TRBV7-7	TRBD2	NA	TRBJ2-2	CASSLAVSSGKQWTGELFF	TGTGCTAGCAGCTTAGCGGTGTCTAGCGGGAAACAGTGGACCGGGGAGCTGTTTTTT
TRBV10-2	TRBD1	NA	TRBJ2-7	CASSESQTGGRYEQYF	TGCGCCAGCAGTGAGTCTCAGACAGGGGGAAGGTACGAGCAGTACTTC
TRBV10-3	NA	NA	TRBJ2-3	CAISAGVVSTDTQYF	TGTGCCATCAGTGCGGGGGTGGTAAGCACAGATACGCAGTATTTT
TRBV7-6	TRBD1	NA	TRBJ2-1	CASSREQGLYNEQFF	TGTGCCAGCAGTCGCGAACAGGGGTTATACAATGAGCAGTTCTTC
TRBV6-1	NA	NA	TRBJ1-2	CASSERGTGSSGGHGYTF	TGTGCCAGCAGTGAAAGGGGGACCGGGAGCTCGGGAGGTCATGGCTACACCTTC
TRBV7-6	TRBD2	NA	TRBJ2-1	CASSLVRTSGRLEQFF	TGTGCCAGCAGCTTAGTTCGGACTAGCGGGAGACTTGAGCAGTTCTTC
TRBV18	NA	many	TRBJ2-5	CASSPPGGGKKTQYF	TGTGCCAGCTCACCACCAGGAGGGGGCAAAAAGACCCAGTACTTC
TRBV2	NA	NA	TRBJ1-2	CASNTGGRDQNYGYTF	TGTGCCAGCAATACGGGTGGACGGGACCAGAACTATGGCTACACCTTC
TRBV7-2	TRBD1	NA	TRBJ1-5	CASSSGQGLQPQHF	TGTGCCAGCAGCTCGGGACAGGGGTTACAGCCCCAGCATTTT
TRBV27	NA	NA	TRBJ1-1	CASTLSGGSSPTLF	TGTGCCAGCACCCTTAGTGGGGGCAGCTCCCCTACCTTATTT
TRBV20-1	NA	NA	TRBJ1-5	CSAGGRGPQHF	TGCAGTGCAGGGGGACGGGGACCCCAGCATTTT